This T cell receptor (beta chain) comes out of a study of T cell responses to AZD1222 COVID-19 vaccine. Findings and limits, study-wide: Seropositivity was recorded at baseline in only 6 or 7 AZD1222 recipients.

Assay used: immunoSEQ multiplex PCR; TCRdb lists only in-frame clones, some missing. The sample yields about 170,000 clones, 70% to 90% seen once. Notes on this clone: Its antigen is unidentified.

The CDR3 is made up of 16 amino acids. Trimming removed 1 base from V and 4 bases from J; junction bases left unmatched: 4. Germline loops: CDR1 SGHTA, CDR2 FQGNSA. The chain recombines TRBV7-2 with TRBJ2-6, with 7 positions matching TRBD1. The receptor comes from an adult in good health. Sequencing was performed on peripheral blood, taken on day 0 of AZD1222 vaccination. As DNA, the CDR3 is TGTGCCAGCAGCTTAGGACAGGGAGCGGGGGCCAACGTCCTGACTTTC. Its translation is CASSLGQGAGANVLTF.